The present entry profiles one T cell receptor beta chain with its context. The entry originates in a study of CD8 T cells in Susac syndrome. The RNA input was roughly 0.5 to 1 ug, and it was reverse transcribed with random hexamers. TCRdb passed the immunoSEQ multiplex PCR reads through MiXCR, listing each CDR3 protein once. This sample yields roughly 150,000 distinct CDR3 sequences, of which around 94% are seen a single time; over 0.09% belongs to the top ten. CDR1 and CDR2 from the germline V gene are SGHRS and YFSETQ. This CDR3 is built from 15 residues. Trimming removed 7 bases at V and 6 bases at J, with 19 bases between.

This sequence was found in a human donor with multiple sclerosis. This chain connects TRBV5-1 to TRBJ1-4; TRBD1 is a possible D gene (5 bases). Sequenced: CD4+ T cells from PBMCs. CDR3 bases: TGCGCCAGCGCGAAACCGGGGGGGTTCGATGAAAAACTGTTTTTT. Protein: CASAKPGGFDEKLFF.